This T cell receptor (beta chain) comes out of a study of blood T cell repertoires in COVID-19. This clone was found once. CDR1 and CDR2 from the germline V gene are KGHSH and LQKENI. There are 15 residues in the CDR3. The V end lost 4 bases, the J end lost 6 bases, and 15 bases lay between the germline ends. In the original workflow: The authors estimated nucleated cell counts from reference gene primer amplification. The protocol was immunoSEQ multiplex PCR, while the TCRdb copy is restricted to in-frame clones and leaves out a portion. The V and J calls and the clone size are those of that table, but D and trimming were determined from the DNA. Of roughly 80,000 clones in the sample, 80% are singletons; the top ten hold less than 6%.

Sequenced input: peripheral blood. This chain uses TRBV18 with TRBJ1-4, with D possibly TRBD1 on 5 matching bases. This TCR derives from a man aged 60 to 75 with active or convalescent COVID-19. The CDR3 region is CASSLGQKGYEKLFF. The CDR3, as DNA: TGTGCCAGCTCACTCGGACAAAAGGGGTATGAAAAACTGTTTTTT.